This is a list of T cell receptor beta chains from one sample in a study of T cells in Graves' hyperthyroidism and ophthalmopathy. Each CDR3 protein gets one entry after TCRdb re-called the multiplex PCR reads with MiXCR. The sample lists some 490,000 distinct CDR3 sequences; approximately 23% were seen once. Sequenced sample: blood. The receptor source for this set is a woman aged 70 to 79 with Graves' ophthalmopathy. The CDR3 runs from the conserved cysteine through the conserved F or W.

V: TRBV29-1; CDR3: CSVYTGGVYNEQFF
V: TRBV6-1; CDR3: CASSGHRDTNEKLFF
V: TRBV6-2/TRBV6-3; CDR3: CASSYSTGTPDTQYF
V: TRBV6-1; CDR3: CATSHHETWEQFF
V: TRBV2; CDR3: CASSVGLQETQYF
V: TRBV7-9; CDR3: CASSQRAIYNEQFF
V: TRBV6-2/TRBV6-3; CDR3: CASSYSGLFYNEQFF
V: TRBV5-4; CDR3: CASSFAGGRADTQYF
V: TRBV9; CDR3: CASSVEATGAYGYTF
V: TRBV5-8; CDR3: CASRAGTGRWGYTF
V: TRBV27; CDR3: CASSPHRGGTEAFF
V: TRBV12-3/TRBV12-4; CDR3: CASSPAMGSGNQPQHF
V: TRBV12-3/TRBV12-4; CDR3: CASSLSRYQPQHF
V: TRBV28; CDR3: CASSMTRFLTNEKLFF
V: TRBV7-2; CDR3: CASSFGSSGANEQFF
V: TRBV11-2; CDR3: CASSHRRREDSPLHF
V: TRBV6-5; CDR3: CASSYISGRADTQYF
V: TRBV7-3; CDR3: CASSPSGSSSYNEQFF
V: TRBV20-1; CDR3: CSASRRWLAGDYNEQFF
V: TRBV12-3/TRBV12-4; CDR3: CASRKDVRETQYF
V: TRBV28; CDR3: CASSLTPGKDFYEQYF
V: TRBV2; CDR3: CASSESGRMNTEAFF
V: TRBV6-1; CDR3: CASSTTRGVNTEAFF
V: TRBV7-8; CDR3: CASSLVGRVANNEQFF
V: TRBV20-1; CDR3: CSARVGGRGINEKLFF
V: TRBV30; CDR3: CAWNKDRRDSEQFF
V: TRBV4-1; CDR3: CASSQEATSGHREQYF
V: TRBV6-1; CDR3: CASSQVTNQPQHF
V: TRBV11-2; CDR3: CASSLSGLAGDTQYF
V: TRBV4-3; CDR3: CASSQGLAISYNEQFF
V: TRBV28; CDR3: CASSLIGAGELFF
V: TRBV4-2; CDR3: CASSQDLGLGIYEQYF
V: TRBV6-1; CDR3: CASRDTLRPYQETQYF
V: TRBV12-3/TRBV12-4; CDR3: CASRSTTGSTEAFF
V: TRBV19; CDR3: CASSPGGEGTEAFF
V: TRBV7-2; CDR3: CASSWTGLADTGELFF
V: TRBV6-2/TRBV6-3; CDR3: CASSYSAGGAGNTEAFF
V: TRBV5-1; CDR3: CASSSGPGLVVGPGELFF
V: TRBV7-2; CDR3: CASSLSVGEQYF
V: TRBV5-1; CDR3: CASSLAHGGNEQYF
V: TRBV19; CDR3: CASSIVLTDSYEQYF
V: TRBV10-3; CDR3: CAISESSGRDTDTQYF
V: TRBV11-2; CDR3: CASSLSGANEKLFF
V: TRBV6-1; CDR3: CASSEAFERTEAFF
V: TRBV24-1; CDR3: CATSDLRRQGMQETQYF
V: TRBV19; CDR3: CASSISAHNQPQHF
V: TRBV7-2; CDR3: CASSPSLGGQFF
V: TRBV19; CDR3: CASSSSTGILYGYTF
V: TRBV30; CDR3: CAWSTGQGTDTQYF